The clone carrying this T cell receptor beta chain appeared a single time. Its specificity is not known. CDR3 length equals 16 residues. Deletions cut 4 bases from V and 4 bases from J, with 19 bases between. Germline V gene sequence: CDR1 SGHTA, CDR2 FQGNSA. This sample was taken from a study of T cell responses to AZD1222 COVID-19 vaccine. General study findings and limits: Spike-specific TCR breadth and depth grew following two AZD1222 doses. Spike as a whole was targeted by vaccine-associated CD4 TCRs, dominant at 160-218 and 743-854. Seropositive status at baseline applied to only 6 or 7 AZD1222 recipients.

Sequencing used immunoSEQ multiplex PCR; TCRdb keeps in-frame clones, though not all of them. The table lists nearly 35,000 clones, 78% of them singletons, with about 4% in the top ten. The specimen comprised peripheral blood, sampled 28 days after the second AZD1222 dose. The receptor's source is an adult who received the AZD1222 COVID-19 vaccine. The chain joins TRBV7-2 to TRBJ1-1; the D is unclear. The CDR3 region has the DNA TGTGCCAGCAGCTCCATTGTCGGGTCTCGAGGCACTGAAGCTTTCTTT. The encoded protein is CASSSIVGSRGTEAFF. Full variable domain (outside the CDR3, taken from reference TRBV7-2 and TRBJ1-1): GAGVSQSPSNKVTEKGKDVELRCDPISGHTALYWYRQSLGQGLEFLIYFQGNSAPDKSGLPSDRFSAERTGGSVSTLTIQRTQQEDSAVYLCASSSIVGSRGTEAFFGQGTRLTVV.